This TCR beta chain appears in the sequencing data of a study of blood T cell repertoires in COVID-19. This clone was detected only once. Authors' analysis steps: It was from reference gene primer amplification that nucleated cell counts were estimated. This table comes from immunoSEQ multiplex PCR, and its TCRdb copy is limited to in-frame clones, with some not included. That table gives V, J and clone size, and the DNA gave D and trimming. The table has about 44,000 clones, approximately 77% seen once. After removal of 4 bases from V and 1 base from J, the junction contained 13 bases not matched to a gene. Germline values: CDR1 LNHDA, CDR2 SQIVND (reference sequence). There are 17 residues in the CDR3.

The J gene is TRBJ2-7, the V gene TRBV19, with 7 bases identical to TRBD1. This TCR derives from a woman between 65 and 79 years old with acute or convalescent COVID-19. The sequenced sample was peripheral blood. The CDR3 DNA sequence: TGTGCCAGTAGTACCGGCATTGTGGGGACAGCATCCTACGAGCAGTACTTC. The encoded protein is CASSTGIVGTASYEQYF.